This TCR beta chain was profiled in a study of T-cell memory formation after mild COVID-19. The CDR3 has 14 residues. Trimming took 4 bases from V and 5 from J, leaving 15 bases between them. Regarding the study as a whole: Second-wave clones peaking on day 37 lacked confirmed SARS-CoV-2 specificity. Balance between CD4 and CD8 was seen in clones contracting day 15 to 85, and a CD4+ lean was seen in later expanders.

TCRdb re-analysed the 5' RACE reads in MiXCR, keeping a single row per CDR3 protein. The sample includes about 270,000 distinct CDR3 sequences, roughly 16% of them seen just once. Details on this clonotype: No antigen is known for it.

Sequenced material: PBMCs or a T cell subset sorted from them (not recorded which). The chain uses TRBV12-3 or TRBV12-4 and TRBJ2-7; a weak D match, TRBD1 (6 bases). The sequence was obtained from a young man who had mild COVID-19 (a few samples of this study predate the infection). Cell type and time point are not known. The CDR3 loop is CASSSPVRGDEQYF. CDR3 coding DNA: TGTGCCAGCAGTTCACCAGTCAGGGGCGACGAGCAGTACTTC.